This TCR beta chain is from a study of T cell responses to AZD1222 COVID-19 vaccine. Repertoires were generated with immunoSEQ multiplex PCR, while TCRdb's copy carries only in-frame clones and drops some. The repertoire has about 110,000 clones, around 90% of them found once; the top ten carry 9.5% to 15%. On this clone: Its specificity is unknown.

Study observations and caveats: Repertoire samples came only from after the peak T cell response. The span of vaccine-associated CD4 TCRs extended across spike, with dominance at 160-218 and 743-854. Nearly half of the spike-specific TCRs reportedly recognize variant regions that carry no mutations.

The CDR3 contains 15 residues. Germline V gives CDR1 LNHNV, CDR2 YYDKDF (reference sequence). Trimming took off 1 base at V and 8 bases at J, with 15 bases between the two ends. The material was peripheral blood, obtained on day 0 of MenACWY control vaccination. This clonotype was sampled from an adult in good health. V is TRBV15 and J is TRBJ1-5, with D possibly TRBD1 on 5 matching bases. CDR3 coding DNA: TGTGCCACCAGCAGAGTTAGACTCCTAGGGGAGCCCCAGCATTTT. Protein sequence: CATSRVRLLGEPQHF.